The next 19 T cell receptor beta chains were all read from a single sample in a study of beta chain features in type 1 diabetes. What these receptors recognize is not known. Study-wide results and limits: When Type 1 diabetes patients were examined, their TCRB CDR3s proved moderately but significantly shorter in all four CD4+ subsets.

Investigators reverse transcribed all isolated RNA, so they sequenced expressed TCRB transcripts. The repertoire was sequenced with immunoSEQ multiplex PCR; TCRdb's copy has only in-frame clones and lacks some. This table has a few hundred thousand clones, 8.5% to 10% appearing once. Specimen: central memory CD4+ T cells from blood. Receptors were obtained from a young man with type 1 diabetes.

The chain carries TRBV9 and TRBJ2-5; maybe TRBD1 (6 bases). Trimming pared 4 bases from V and 2 bases from J, leaving 15 bases between. In germline, CDR1 is SGDLS, CDR2 YYNGEE. The CDR3 length is 15 residues. This CDR3 reads CASSPRTGQQETQYF. CDR3 in DNA: TGTGCCAGCAGCCCGCGAACTGGACAGCAAGAGACCCAGTACTTC.

This clone has a handful of counts. Other nucleotide sequences from this sample produce the same CDR3. In DNA form, the CDR3 reads TGTGCCAGCAGTTCCTATTACGAGCAGTACTTC. This codes for CASSSYYEQYF. The rearrangement links TRBV27 to TRBJ2-5; no clear D gene. The J call may be faulty, since TRBJ2-7 better matches the DNA end. The length of the CDR3 is 11 residues. The germline gives CDR1 MNHEY, CDR2 SMNVEV (reference sequence).

This clone was counted a few times. The V gene is TRBV7-2, the J gene TRBJ1-2; perhaps TRBD1 as D (5 bases). Germline CDR1 reads SGHTA; CDR2 reads FQGNSA. Trimming cost V 2 bases and J 8 bases, with 12 bases left between them. The CDR3 spans 13 residues. CDR3 amino acids: CASSLPGLLGYTF. The CDR3 bases are TGTGCCAGCAGCTTACCAGGGCTTTTAGGCTACACCTTC.

The chain is built from TRBV28 and TRBJ1-5; the D is unclear. Trimming left V 6 bases short and J 0 bases short, with 12 bases between. The CDR3 consists of 15 residues. The germline gives CDR1 MDHEN, CDR2 SYDVKM. The CDR3 loop reads CASRLWGSSNQPQHF. CDR3 DNA sequence: TGTGCCAGCAGGCTGTGGGGTTCTAGCAATCAGCCCCAGCATTTT.

This clone was seen a handful of times. The rearrangement uses TRBV28 and TRBJ1-1, with a possible D match to TRBD1 (5 bases). The germline V gene has CDR1 MDHEN and CDR2 SYDVKM. V lost 6 bases, J lost 8 bases, and 10 bases lay in between. CDR3 size: 11 residues. The CDR3 here is CASSLGREAFF. The CDR3 DNA reads TGTGCCAGCAGCCTGGGACGGGAAGCTTTCTTT.

This clone was seen at least ten times. The CDR3 sequence: CASRNTPTNEKLFF. The DNA of the CDR3 is TGTGCCAGCAGAAACACCCCAACTAATGAAAAACTGTTTTTT. This chain joins TRBV28 and TRBJ1-4; D ambiguous. Germline-derived CDR1 and CDR2 are MDHEN and SYDVKM. The length of the CDR3 is 14 residues. Trimming took off 6 bases at V and 0 bases at J, with 8 bases between the two ends.

The CDR3 sequence is CASTPLGGTSGINEQFF. CDR3 in DNA: TGTGCCAGCACCCCCCTAGGAGGGACTAGCGGGATCAATGAGCAGTTCTTC. The gene calls are TRBV11-1 and TRBJ2-1; 13 nucleotides align to TRBD2. This CDR3 contains 17 residues. Losses at the gene ends were 7 bases for V and 6 bases for J; bases not matched to a gene: 12. Germline assignment: CDR1 SGHAT and CDR2 FQDESV (reference sequence).

The chain is built from TRBV10-2 and TRBJ1-1; D is undetermined. The CDR3 length is 13 residues. The germline V gene has CDR1 WSHSY and CDR2 SAAADI. The V end lost 8 bases, the J end lost 5 bases, and 15 bases lay between the germline ends. CDR3: CASSSSVGTEAFF. The CDR3 coding sequence is TGCGCCAGCTCCAGTTCTGTTGGGACTGAAGCTTTCTTT.

The chain joins TRBV11-2 to TRBJ2-7; 8 nucleotides align to TRBD2. CDR1 is SGHAT, CDR2 FQNNGV, per germline. This CDR3 has 13 amino acids. The V gene end was trimmed by 5 bases and the J gene end by 7 bases; junction bases not matched to a gene: 7. CDR3 protein: CASSQAGVGEQYF. The CDR3 region has the DNA TGTGCCAGCAGCCAAGCGGGAGTAGGAGAGCAGTACTTC. Together with reference TRBV11-2 and TRBJ2-7, the CDR3 gives the full variable domain: EAGVAQSPRYKIIEKRQSVAFWCNPISGHATLYWYQQILGQGPKLLIQFQNNGVVDDSQLPKDRFSAERLKGVDSTLKIQPAKLEDSAVYLCASSQAGVGEQYFGPGTRLTVT.

Concerning this clone: Different DNA sequences within this sample yield the same CDR3. V usage is TRBV28 and J usage is TRBJ2-1, with TRBD2 matching over 9 bases. Germline CDR1 reads MDHEN; CDR2 reads SYDVKM. Trimming cost V 5 bases and J 0 bases; bases outside gene matches: 5. CDR3 length: 16 amino acids. The CDR3 protein is CASSPSGGSSYNEQFF. CDR3 in DNA: TGTGCCAGCAGTCCGAGCGGGGGGAGCTCCTACAATGAGCAGTTCTTC.

This clone appeared a few times. The gene calls are TRBV10-3 and TRBJ2-7; TRBD1 is a possible D gene (6 bases). The germline V gene has CDR1 ENHRY and CDR2 SYGVKD. The CDR3 is made up of 15 amino acids. The V end lost 4 bases, the J end lost 0 bases, and 13 bases lay between the germline ends. The CDR3 is CAISVGTLSSYEQYF. DNA for the CDR3: TGTGCCATCAGTGTTGGGACACTAAGCTCCTACGAGCAGTACTTC.

V is TRBV5-8 and J is TRBJ2-5; D uncertain. The V and J ends lost 6 bases and 5 bases respectively, with 5 bases between them. The V gene's germline CDR1 is SGHTS and CDR2 YDEGEE. This CDR3 has 10 amino acids. The CDR3 region is CASNVETQYF. The CDR3 DNA reads TGTGCCAGCAATGTGGAGACCCAGTACTTC.

This rearrangement joins TRBV28 to TRBJ2-7; D is possibly TRBD2 (6 bases). V was pared by 7 bases and J by 1 base, with 20 bases between. Germline CDR1 reads MDHEN; CDR2 reads SYDVKM. The CDR3 runs 16 residues. The CDR3 region has the DNA TGTGCCAGCACCGACCGGCTTAGCGGACCTTCCTACGAGCAGTACTTC. Amino acids: CASTDRLSGPSYEQYF.

The rearrangement joins TRBV18 to TRBJ1-4, with D maybe TRBD1 (5 bases). CDR3 length: 15 amino acids. Germline V gives CDR1 KGHSH, CDR2 LQKENI. V shed 4 bases and J shed 8 bases, with 17 bases lying between them. The CDR3 DNA reads TGTGCCAGCTCACTTGGGGGTGGCTCTGGCGAAAAACTGTTTTTT. Amino acid sequence: CASSLGGGSGEKLFF.

This clone was detected a few times. This rearrangement joins TRBV28 to TRBJ2-5; TRBD2 matches 8 bases. Germline values: CDR1 MDHEN, CDR2 SYDVKM. Trimming at V came to 2 bases and at J to 8 bases, leaving 7 bases not matched to a gene. The CDR3 length is 14 residues. CDR3 coding DNA: TGTGCCAGCAGTTTAAGAGCGGGAGCGGGAACCCAGTACTTC. Translation: CASSLRAGAGTQYF.

This clone was found many times. At the DNA level, this CDR3 is encoded by other sequences in the same sample as well. This chain links TRBV7-9 with TRBJ2-5; TRBD2 matches at 7 bases. The CDR3 runs 14 residues. The trim removed 8 bases at V and 5 bases at J, leaving 11 bases unmatched. The germline V gene encodes CDR1 SEHNR and CDR2 FQNEAQ (reference sequence). The CDR3 loop reads CASRTLAGEETQYF. The DNA for the CDR3 is TGTGCCAGCCGAACTTTAGCGGGTGAGGAGACCCAGTACTTC.

This clone has only a few counts. The CDR3 protein is CASSPAAPGLFF. DNA for the CDR3: TGTGCCAGCAGCCCGGCGGCCCCGGGGCTGTTTTTT. The chain carries TRBV7-2 and TRBJ2-2; no definite D call. This CDR3 has 12 residues. Germline V CDR1 and CDR2: SGHTA, FQGNSA. Trimming shortened V by 5 bases and J by 13 bases, and 14 bases separated the two germline ends.

This clone showed up just a few times. Other DNA sequences of this sample code for an identical CDR3. This chain joins TRBV30 and TRBJ2-5, with D possibly TRBD2 on 6 matching bases. V shed 0 bases and J shed 4 bases, with 6 bases lying between them. Germline CDR1 is GTSNPN and CDR2 is SVGIG (reference sequence). The CDR3 spans 12 residues. CDR3 region: CAWSVGGETQYF. As DNA, the CDR3 is TGTGCCTGGAGTGTCGGGGGAGAGACCCAGTACTTC.

J is TRBJ2-7 and V is TRBV7-2; 8 bases are shared with TRBD2. The CDR3 runs 15 residues. V was pared by 2 bases and J by 2 bases, with 5 bases of the junction left unmatched. CDR1 is SGHTA, CDR2 FQGNSA, per germline. CDR3 sequence (DNA): TGTGCCAGCAGCTTACAGGGACTAGGGACCTACGAGCAGTACTTC. Its protein is CASSLQGLGTYEQYF.